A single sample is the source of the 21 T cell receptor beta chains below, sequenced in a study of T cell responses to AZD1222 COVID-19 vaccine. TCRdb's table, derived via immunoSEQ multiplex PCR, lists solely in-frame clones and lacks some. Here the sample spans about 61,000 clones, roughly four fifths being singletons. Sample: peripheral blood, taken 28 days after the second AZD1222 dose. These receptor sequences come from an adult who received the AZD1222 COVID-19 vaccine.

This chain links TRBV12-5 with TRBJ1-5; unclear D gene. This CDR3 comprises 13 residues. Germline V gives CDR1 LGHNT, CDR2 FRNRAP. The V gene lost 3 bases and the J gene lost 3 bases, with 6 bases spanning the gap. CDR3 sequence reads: CASGFEVNQPQHF. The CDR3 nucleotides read TGTGCTAGTGGTTTCGAGGTCAATCAGCCCCAGCATTTT.

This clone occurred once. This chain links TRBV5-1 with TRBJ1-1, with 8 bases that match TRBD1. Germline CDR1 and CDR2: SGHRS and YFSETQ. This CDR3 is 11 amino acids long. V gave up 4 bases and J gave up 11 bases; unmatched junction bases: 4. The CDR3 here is CASSPGQEAFF. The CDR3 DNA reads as TGCGCCAGCAGCCCGGGACAGGAGGCTTTCTTT.

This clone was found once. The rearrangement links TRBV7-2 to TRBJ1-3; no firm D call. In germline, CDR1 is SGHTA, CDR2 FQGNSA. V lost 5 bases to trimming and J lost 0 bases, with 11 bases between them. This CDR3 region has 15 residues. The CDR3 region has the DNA TGTGCCAGCAGCCGCGGGCAGCCCTCTGGAAACACCATATATTTT. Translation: CASSRGQPSGNTIYF. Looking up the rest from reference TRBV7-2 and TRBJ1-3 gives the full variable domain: GAGVSQSPSNKVTEKGKDVELRCDPISGHTALYWYRQSLGQGLEFLIYFQGNSAPDKSGLPSDRFSAERTGGSVSTLTIQRTQQEDSAVYLCASSRGQPSGNTIYFGEGSWLTVV.

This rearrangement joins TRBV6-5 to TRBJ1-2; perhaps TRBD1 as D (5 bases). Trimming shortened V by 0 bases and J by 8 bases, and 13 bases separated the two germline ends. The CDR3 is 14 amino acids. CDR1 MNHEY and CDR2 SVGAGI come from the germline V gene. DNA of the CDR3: TGTGCCAGCAGTTACTCCGACAGTGGTAGCGGCTACACCTTC. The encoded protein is CASSYSDSGSGYTF.

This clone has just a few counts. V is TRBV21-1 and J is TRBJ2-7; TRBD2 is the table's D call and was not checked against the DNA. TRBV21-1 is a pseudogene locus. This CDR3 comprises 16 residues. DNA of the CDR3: TGTGCCAGCAGCAAAGCGGAGCGGGAGGCTACCTACGAGCAGTACTTC. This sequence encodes CASSKAEREATYEQYF.

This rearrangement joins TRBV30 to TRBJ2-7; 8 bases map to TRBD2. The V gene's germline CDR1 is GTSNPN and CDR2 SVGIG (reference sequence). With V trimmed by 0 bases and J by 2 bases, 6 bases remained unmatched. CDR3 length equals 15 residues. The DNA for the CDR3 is TGTGCCTGGAGTGTACGTCAAGCGGGAGCCTACGAGCAGTACTTC. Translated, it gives CAWSVRQAGAYEQYF.

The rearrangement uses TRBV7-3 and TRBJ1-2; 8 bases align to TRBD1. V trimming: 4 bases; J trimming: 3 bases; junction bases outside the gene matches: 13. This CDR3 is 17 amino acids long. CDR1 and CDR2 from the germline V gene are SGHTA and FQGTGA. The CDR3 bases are TGTGCCAGCAGCTACGGGACAGGTATTCGGGGAGACTATGGCTACACCTTC. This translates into CASSYGTGIRGDYGYTF.

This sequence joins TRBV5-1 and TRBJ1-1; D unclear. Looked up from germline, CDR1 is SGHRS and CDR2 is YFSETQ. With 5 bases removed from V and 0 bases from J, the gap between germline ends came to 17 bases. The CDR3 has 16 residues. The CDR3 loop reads CASSPSLTHMNTEAFF. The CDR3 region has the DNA TGCGCCAGCAGTCCATCCTTGACACACATGAACACTGAAGCTTTCTTT.

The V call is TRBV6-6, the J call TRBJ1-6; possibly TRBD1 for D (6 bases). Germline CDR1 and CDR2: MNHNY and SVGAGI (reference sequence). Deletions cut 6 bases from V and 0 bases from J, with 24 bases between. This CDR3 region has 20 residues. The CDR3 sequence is CASSLKPGHQTSSYNSPLHF. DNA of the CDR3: TGTGCCAGCAGCCTCAAACCGGGACACCAAACGAGCTCCTATAATTCACCCCTCCACTTT.

CDR3 DNA: TGTGCCAGCAGTCCTACCCTCGGGGGTGCCGAGCAGTACTTC. This sequence encodes CASSPTLGGAEQYF. This chain joins TRBV28 and TRBJ2-7; a weak D match, TRBD2 (6 bases). This CDR3 region has 14 residues. Germline V lookup: CDR1 MDHEN, CDR2 SYDVKM. The V gene lost 5 bases and the J gene lost 6 bases, with 17 bases spanning the gap.

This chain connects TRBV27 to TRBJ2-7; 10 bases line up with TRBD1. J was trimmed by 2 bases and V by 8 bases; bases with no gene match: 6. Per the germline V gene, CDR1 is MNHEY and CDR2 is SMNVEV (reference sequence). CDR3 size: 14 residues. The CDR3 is CASRLGTGAYEQYF. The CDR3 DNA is TGTGCCAGCCGACTTGGGACAGGGGCCTACGAGCAGTACTTC.

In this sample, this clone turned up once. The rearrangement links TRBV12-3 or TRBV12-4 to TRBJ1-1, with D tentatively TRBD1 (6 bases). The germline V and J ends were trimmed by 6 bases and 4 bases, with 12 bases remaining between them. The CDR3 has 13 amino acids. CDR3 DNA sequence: TGTGCCAGCAGGCCAACAGGGCTCACTGAAGCTTTCTTT. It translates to CASRPTGLTEAFF.

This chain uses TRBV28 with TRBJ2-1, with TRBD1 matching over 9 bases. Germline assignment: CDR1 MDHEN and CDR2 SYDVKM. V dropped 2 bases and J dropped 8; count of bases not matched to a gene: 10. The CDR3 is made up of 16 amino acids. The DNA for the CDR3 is TGTGCCAGCAGTTTACCGCCGGGACAGGGCTTTTATGAGCAGTTCTTC. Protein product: CASSLPPGQGFYEQFF. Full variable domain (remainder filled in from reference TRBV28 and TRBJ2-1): DVKVTQSSRYLVKRTGEKVFLECVQDMDHENMFWYRQDPGLGLRLIYFSYDVKMKEKGDIPEGYSVSREKKERFSLILESASTNQTSMYLCASSLPPGQGFYEQFFGPGTRLTVL.

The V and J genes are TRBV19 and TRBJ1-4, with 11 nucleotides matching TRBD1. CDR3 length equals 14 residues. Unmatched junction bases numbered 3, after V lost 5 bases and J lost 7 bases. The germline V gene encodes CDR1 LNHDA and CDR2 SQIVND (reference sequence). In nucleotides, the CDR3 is TGTGCCAGTAGTGGACAGGGGGCAGGTGAAAAACTGTTTTTT. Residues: CASSGQGAGEKLFF.

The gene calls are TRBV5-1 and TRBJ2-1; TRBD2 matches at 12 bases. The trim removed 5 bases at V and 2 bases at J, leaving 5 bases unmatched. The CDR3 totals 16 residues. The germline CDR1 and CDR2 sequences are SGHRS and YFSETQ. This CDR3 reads CASSSGLAGPYNEQFF. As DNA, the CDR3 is TGCGCCAGCAGTTCGGGACTAGCGGGTCCCTACAATGAGCAGTTCTTC.

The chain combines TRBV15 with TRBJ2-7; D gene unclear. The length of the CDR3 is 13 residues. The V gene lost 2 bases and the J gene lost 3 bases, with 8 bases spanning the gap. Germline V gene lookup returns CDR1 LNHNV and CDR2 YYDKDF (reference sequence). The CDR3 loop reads CATSRRRFYEQYF. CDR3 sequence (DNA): TGTGCCACCAGCAGAAGACGGTTCTACGAGCAGTACTTC.

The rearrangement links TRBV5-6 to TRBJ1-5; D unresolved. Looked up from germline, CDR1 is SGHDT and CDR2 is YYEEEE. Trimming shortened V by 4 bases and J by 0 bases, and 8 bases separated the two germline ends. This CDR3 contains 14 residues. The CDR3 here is CASSDGVSNQPQHF. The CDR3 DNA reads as TGTGCCAGCAGCGACGGGGTTAGCAATCAGCCCCAGCATTTT.

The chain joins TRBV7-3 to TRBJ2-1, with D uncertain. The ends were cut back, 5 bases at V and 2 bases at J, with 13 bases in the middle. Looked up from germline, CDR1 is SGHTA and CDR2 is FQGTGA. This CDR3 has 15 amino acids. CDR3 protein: CASSPGGRTYNEQFF. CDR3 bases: TGTGCCAGCAGCCCCGGCGGCCGGACCTACAATGAGCAGTTCTTC.

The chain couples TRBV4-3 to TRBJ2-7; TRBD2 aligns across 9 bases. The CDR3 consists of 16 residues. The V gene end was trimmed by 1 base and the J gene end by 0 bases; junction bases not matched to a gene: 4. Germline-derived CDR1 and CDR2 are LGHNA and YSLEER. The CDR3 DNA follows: TGCGCCAGCAGCCAAGGGCGACTAGCGGCCTCCTACGAGCAGTACTTC. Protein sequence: CASSQGRLAASYEQYF.

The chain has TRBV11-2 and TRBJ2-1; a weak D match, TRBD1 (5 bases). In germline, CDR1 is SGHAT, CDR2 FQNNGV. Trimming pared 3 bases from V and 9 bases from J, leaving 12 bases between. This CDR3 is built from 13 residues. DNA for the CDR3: TGTGCCAGCAGCTTGGCCCCCCAGGGTGAGCAGTTCTTC. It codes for CASSLAPQGEQFF.

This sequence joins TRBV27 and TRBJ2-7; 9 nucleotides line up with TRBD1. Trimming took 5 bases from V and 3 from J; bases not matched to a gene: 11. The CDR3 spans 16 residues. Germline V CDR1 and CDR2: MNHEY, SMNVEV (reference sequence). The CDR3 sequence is CASSLGFPGQGYEQYF. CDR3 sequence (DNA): TGTGCCAGCAGTCTTGGTTTTCCGGGACAGGGCTACGAGCAGTACTTC.